The 17 T cell receptor beta chains below all came from one sample that was sequenced in a study of shared clonotypes between healthy human individuals. Measured with immunoSEQ multiplex PCR; TCRdb has only the in-frame clones, and not every one. This table has 1,400,000 or so clones, 98% to 99% appearing once. Material for sequencing was naive CD4+ T cells sorted from blood. The subset denotes: CD45RA+ positively selected. These TCRs come from a man younger than 45 in good health.

V is TRBV14 and J is TRBJ2-2; 15 positions match TRBD2. Unmatched junction bases numbered 11, after V lost 0 bases and J lost 6 bases. The CDR3 is 20 amino acids. Germline CDR1 reads SGHDN; CDR2 reads FVKESK. CDR3 in amino acids: CASSQDPFGLAGGPAGELFF. The DNA of the CDR3 is TGTGCCAGCAGCCAAGATCCTTTTGGACTAGCGGGAGGGCCGGCCGGGGAGCTGTTTTTT.

This clone was found once. Different DNA sequences within this sample yield the same CDR3. The V gene is TRBV29-1, the J gene TRBJ2-3, with TRBD1 matching over 7 bases. Per germline, CDR1 SQVTM and CDR2 ANQGSEA. V lost 3 bases to trimming and J lost 1 base; unmatched junction nucleotides: 4. This CDR3 contains 14 residues. The CDR3 is CSVDLGGRTDTQYF. CDR3 sequence (DNA): TGCAGCGTTGATCTAGGGGGCCGCACAGATACGCAGTATTTT.

CDR3 nucleotides: TGTGCCAGTAAAACAACCGGGGCGAGTGAAGCTTTCTTT. It is translated as CASKTTGASEAFF. The chain employs TRBV19 and TRBJ1-1; perhaps TRBD1 as D (5 bases). The V gene's germline CDR1 is LNHDA and CDR2 SQIVND (reference sequence). The length of the CDR3 is 13 residues. The V gene lost 7 bases and the J gene lost 7 bases, with 16 bases spanning the gap.

In this sample, this clone turned up once. The V and J genes are TRBV5-1 and TRBJ2-1; TRBD2 agrees at 11 bases. This CDR3 is 15 amino acids long. The germline CDR1 and CDR2 sequences are SGHRS and YFSETQ. Trimming cost V 5 bases and J 3 bases; bases outside gene matches: 4. This CDR3 is CASRTGTSGYNEQFF. The CDR3 coding sequence is TGCGCCAGCAGAACCGGGACTAGCGGCTACAATGAGCAGTTCTTC.

The J gene is TRBJ2-7, the V gene TRBV19; 9 bases fit TRBD1. The CDR3 has 13 amino acids. Germline CDR1 and CDR2: LNHDA and SQIVND (reference sequence). The V and J ends lost 3 bases and 9 bases, in that order; junction bases with no gene match: 6. CDR3 protein: CASSILRTGVQYF. In nucleotides, the CDR3 is TGTGCCAGTAGTATCCTGCGGACAGGGGTGCAGTACTTC.

The gene calls are TRBV6-5 and TRBJ2-1, with 12 positions matching TRBD2. The germline CDR1 and CDR2 sequences are MNHEY and SVGAGI. This CDR3 is 15 amino acids long. V was clipped by 7 bases and J by 10 bases; unmatched bases: 11. CDR3 sequence (DNA): TGTGCCAGCAACTCCCTAGCGGGAGGGCCACGAGAGCAGTTCTTC. Its translation is CASNSLAGGPREQFF.

The rearrangement uses TRBV4-3 and TRBJ2-3; 7 bases agree with TRBD2. The V gene's germline CDR1 is LGHNA and CDR2 YSLEER. The ends lost 0 bases at V and 5 bases at J; junction bases unmatched: 8. There are 16 residues in the CDR3. The CDR3 DNA reads TGCGCCAGCAGCCAAGATGTCCGGGCGGGGGTAGATACGCAGTATTTT. Its translation: CASSQDVRAGVDTQYF.

V and J are TRBV28 and TRBJ1-1; 9 positions agree with TRBD1. CDR1 and CDR2 from the germline V gene are MDHEN and SYDVKM. The ends lost 5 bases at V and 5 bases at J; junction bases unmatched: 9. The CDR3 length is 15 residues. Here the CDR3 reads CASSPRDRVYTEAFF. The CDR3 DNA reads TGTGCCAGCAGTCCCCGGGACAGGGTATATACTGAAGCTTTCTTT.

The genes are TRBV28 and TRBJ1-5; D not resolved. Germline CDR1 and CDR2: MDHEN and SYDVKM. The CDR3 sequence is 16 residues long. V lost 1 base and J lost 5, with 15 bases in between. The chain's CDR3 is CASSLSPGTQHQPQHF. The CDR3 coding sequence is TGTGCCAGCAGTTTATCGCCCGGAACCCAACATCAGCCCCAGCATTTT.

V usage is TRBV5-8 and J usage is TRBJ2-2, with 7 bases that match TRBD1. V dropped 4 bases and J dropped 5; count of bases not matched to a gene: 8. CDR1 is SGHTS, CDR2 YDEGEE, per germline. The CDR3 is 15 residues long. CDR3 DNA sequence: TGTGCCAGCAGCCCGACAGGGTTCGTGACCGGGGAGCTGTTTTTT. Protein: CASSPTGFVTGELFF.

This chain links TRBV13 with TRBJ2-1, with a weak D call TRBD2 (7 bases). V was clipped by 6 bases and J by 0 bases, with 12 bases between them. Germline V gene sequence: CDR1 PRHDT, CDR2 FYEKMQ (reference sequence). The CDR3 consists of 15 residues. Here the CDR3 DNA reads TGTGCCAGCAGACAGGGCGGGAGCTCCTACAATGAGCAGTTCTTC. Amino acids: CASRQGGSSYNEQFF.

V and J are TRBV5-1 and TRBJ2-4; 7 bases are a match to TRBD1. V trimming: 3 bases; J trimming: 0 bases; junction bases outside the gene matches: 6. The CDR3 has 16 amino acids. Per germline, CDR1 SGHRS and CDR2 YFSETQ. The CDR3 region is CASSSTGSLAKNIQYF. The CDR3 nucleotides are TGCGCCAGCAGCTCGACAGGGTCCCTAGCCAAAAACATTCAGTACTTC.

The chain carries TRBV10-3 and TRBJ1-5; D gene ambiguous. V gave up 5 bases and J gave up 3 bases, with 8 bases separating them. The germline V gene encodes CDR1 ENHRY and CDR2 SYGVKD. The CDR3 consists of 13 residues. Written as DNA, the CDR3 is TGTGCCATCAGTCACGGAGACAATCAGCCCCAGCATTTT. Translated, it gives CAISHGDNQPQHF.

This sequence joins TRBV7-2 and TRBJ1-5, with D possibly being TRBD1 (5 bases). The V end lost 2 bases, the J end lost 0 bases, and 11 bases lay between the germline ends. The CDR3 runs to 16 residues. CDR1 and CDR2 from the germline V gene are SGHTA and FQGNSA. The CDR3 nucleotides read TGTGCCAGCAGCTTACAGGGCTCTTATAGCAATCAGCCCCAGCATTTT. Protein sequence: CASSLQGSYSNQPQHF.

The chain links TRBV30 to TRBJ2-1; 12 bases match TRBD2. J gave up 10 bases and V 4 bases, and 5 bases lay outside the gene matches. This CDR3 spans 13 amino acids. The germline V gene has CDR1 GTSNPN and CDR2 SVGIG (reference sequence). DNA for the CDR3: TGTGCCTGGAATCAGGGACTAGCGGGCGAGCAGTTCTTC. Its translation: CAWNQGLAGEQFF.

The chain links TRBV19 to TRBJ2-7; 14 positions match TRBD2. The germline V gene has CDR1 LNHDA and CDR2 SQIVND (reference sequence). J gave up 4 bases and V 6 bases, and 11 bases lay outside the gene matches. The CDR3 length is 17 residues. CDR3: CASSESGTSGSFYEQYF. In DNA form, the CDR3 reads TGTGCCAGTAGCGAGTCCGGGACTAGCGGGAGTTTTTACGAGCAGTACTTC.

This chain's CDR3 is CASSEIYGLDRFF. CDR3 in DNA: TGTGCCAGCAGTGAAATCTATGGGCTAGACCGGTTCTTC. V gene TRBV6-1 combines with J gene TRBJ2-1; the D is unclear. The CDR3 has 13 amino acids. The V gene's germline CDR1 is MNHNS and CDR2 SASEGT. V was trimmed by 2 bases and J by 15 bases, leaving 17 bases between them.